The T cell receptor (beta chain) under discussion was sequenced for a study of chemoradiotherapy in HPV16-positive cancers (dated by TCRdb to between 2022 and 2023). Regarding the research as a whole: Candidate HPV-specific T-cell clones and common TCR motifs were defined through functional T-cell assays on cells from a couple of HPV16-positive patients. The candidate HPV-specific TCRs and motifs were subsequently tracked in TCR repertoires obtained from roughly 78 patients with HPV-related cancers. Whether T-cell immunity against the HPV oncoproteins E6 and E7 changes during chemoradiotherapy and whether survival is affected by this immunity were examined in the study. General findings and caveats noted by the study authors: Expansion of candidate HPV-specific clones and E7-related TCR motifs was observed in the tumor microenvironment during treatment, whereas no such expansion was observed for non-HPV-specific T cells. The functional definition of HPV-specific T cells came from only a couple of HPV16-positive patients, and the survival association was reported for HPV16-positive patients. In HPV16-positive patients, expansion of HPV-responsive T cells during chemoradiotherapy was associated with improved recurrence-free survival.

Libraries were made using the immunoSEQ multiplex PCR assay. TCRdb provides this immuneACCESS table in a form limited to in-frame rearrangements. Some clones are lacking; in checked studies, under half of them reflect an unresolved V gene, and why the rest are absent is not known. Within this sample are over 8,000 clones, with about 90% of them counted one time only. Jointly, the top ten make up approximately 13% of the sample. This clone appeared a single time. This receptor's antigen is unknown. The record has no base qualities; no much larger clone is one base away. Its CDR3 holds 12 amino acids, cysteine through phenylalanine. The only DNA kept is the CDR3, 36 bases in frame from the first base. V is shortened by 3 bases, J by 6 bases, and the region joining them spans 9 bases. The germline V gene (reference sequence) gives CDR1 as SGHNT and CDR2 as YYREEE. Repertoires were sampled repeatedly over the course of chemoradiotherapy, so clonal expansion could be followed in the tumor microenvironment.

This receptor was taken from a human donor with HPV-associated anogenital cancer. Rearrangement joined TRBV5-4 to TRBJ1-1, with the D gene not clear enough to name. The specimen comprised blood, sampled from a patient who underwent chemoradiotherapy. The CDR3 protein: CASSSAGPEAFF. The nucleotide sequence reads as follows: TGTGCCAGCAGCTCGGCAGGTCCTGAAGCTTTCTTT.